This TCR beta chain was sequenced for a study of graft-versus-host responses after intestinal transplantation (dated by TCRdb to the early 2020s). In the study overall: The transplants that recipients got were multivisceral, liver-intestinal, or isolated intestinal. Donor T cell macrochimerism was defined as a peak of at least 4% donor T cells among recipient peripheral blood mononuclear cells. The cohort enrolled about two dozen intestinal transplant recipients including one retransplant, and a few patients lacking pretransplant specimens were excluded. After intestinal transplantation, graft-versus-host and host-versus-graft alloreactive T cell clones in the graft, circulation and bone marrow were tracked using bulk TCR-beta CDR3 sequencing. To identify alloreactive clones, pre-transplant mixed lymphocyte reaction products were sequenced and compared with unstimulated pre-transplant donor and recipient T cells. Anti-thymocyte globulin induction was given to all recipients, followed by maintenance tacrolimus and steroids for approximately three years. Rather than going through the commercial service, samples from a few later patients were sequenced in-house on an Illumina MiSeq and processed with MiXCR. The study at large found these results: Peak levels of circulating GvH clones were associated with declines in HvG clones early after transplant. GvH clones were detected in recipient bone marrow, and some appeared earlier in ileal mucosa or blood, consistent with an intestinal mucosal origin. The conclusions were limited by the relatively low number and heterogeneity of the intestinal transplant patients. In the allografts of patients with donor T cell macrochimerism, GvH to HvG T cell clonal ratios were high.

Blood samples were collected up to 4 times in the first month after transplant and then at least monthly when available. Library preparation was by the immunoSEQ multiplex PCR assay. Adaptive Biotechnologies carried out high-throughput TCR-beta CDR3 sequencing of genomic DNA for most patients. Under the source paper's analysis protocol: TCR sequencing data were retrieved from Adaptive's ImmunoSEQ software for 15 to 20 patients, whereas a few other patients were processed with MiXCR and VDJtools. Because the origin of CDR3 nucleotide sequences shared between donor and recipient could not be assigned, those sequences were removed. To be classed as alloreactive, a clone needed at least 2-fold expansion over unstimulated cells and a minimum CFSE-low frequency of 0.002% (template counts) or 0.001% (read counts). A clone was considered mappable if detected in the sequenced pre-transplant spleen, lymph node, or MLR CFSE-low populations of the donor or recipient. The cumulative frequency of alloreactive clones was calculated as a percentage of all sequences, weighted by copy number. TCRdb carries this immuneACCESS record with in-frame sequences only. Its versions omit some clonotypes, under half of them owing to an unresolved V gene in the studies checked, with the rest unexplained. D and trimming come from the DNA, and the V and J calls and clone size come from that table. The sample table shows tens of thousands of clones, and around 90% are seen once. The ten largest account for less than 2% of the sample.

As to this clone: Its cognate antigen has yet to be identified. Base qualities are missing; no much larger clone stands one base away.

The CDR3 goes from the cysteine to the phenylalanine over 14 residues. The retained sequence is limited to the CDR3, 42 bases, with the frame set at the first base. V is cut back by 6 bases and J by 1 base, with 4 bases in the junction unmatched. From the germline V gene (reference sequence), CDR1 is LNHDA and CDR2 is SQIVND. The rearranged segments are TRBV19 and TRBJ2-7, with 9 middle bases fitting TRBD1. This receptor was identified in a human patient who received an intestinal transplant, so some T cells may come from the graft donor. Material: PBMCs, obtained 26 days after transplant. The DNA sequence is given as TGTGCCAGTAGCATCGGGACAGGGTCCTACGAGCAGTACTTC. It codes for CASSIGTGSYEQYF.